This TCR beta chain was sequenced for a study of T cells in pancreatic ductal adenocarcinoma. In regard to this clone: As yet, its antigen is unknown.

The J segment lost 5 bases and the V segment lost 0 bases, leaving 11 bases of the junction unmatched. Germline-derived CDR1 and CDR2 are KGHSH and LQKENI. The CDR3 consists of 17 residues. Clones were sequenced by immunoSEQ multiplex PCR, and TCRdb holds only the in-frame ones, with some missing. The table shows approximately 5,400 clones, with approximately 70% occurring only once. The selected patients with pancreatic ductal adenocarcinoma had surgery but no neoadjuvant therapy. Study conclusions and caveats: Blood clonality (about 0.072) did not differ significantly from tumor (about 0.12). The resected cohort was biased toward the minority with early-stage disease. Blood had more productive templates and around 8.6-fold more unique clonotypes than tumor.

Sequenced material: pancreatic tumor tissue. The sequence came from a human donor with pancreatic ductal adenocarcinoma. The genes are TRBV18 and TRBJ1-2; 8 bases align to TRBD1. CDR3 sequence (DNA): TGTGCCAGCTCACCACCGCAGGGGGCAGGCTTGATATATGGCTACACCTTC. Translated: CASSPPQGAGLIYGYTF.